This T cell receptor beta chain originates from a study of blood T cell repertoires in COVID-19. Study background: COVID-19 samples, acute and convalescent, were from the United States, Italy and Spain. Sample material is recorded as cDNA or gDNA derived from T cells, B-cell-depleted T cells, or PBMCs.

Trimming at V came to 7 bases and at J to 2 bases, leaving 8 bases not matched to a gene. Per the germline V gene, CDR1 is WNHNN and CDR2 is SYGVQD (reference sequence). This CDR3 has 14 residues. Study processing details: Amplification from reference gene primers served as the basis for estimated nucleated cell counts. This table comes from immunoSEQ multiplex PCR, and its TCRdb copy is limited to in-frame clones, with some not included. V and J calls and clone size follow that table, whereas D and trimming were derived from the DNA. This table has roughly 140,000 clones, around 87% appearing once. This TCR was sampled from a woman in her 40s with acute or convalescent COVID-19. The chain combines TRBV10-1 with TRBJ2-7; 7 bases fit TRBD1. The material sequenced was peripheral blood. DNA of the CDR3: TGCGCCAGCATAAGACCGGGACAGACCTACGAGCAGTACTTC. Translating gives CASIRPGQTYEQYF.